A selection of T cell receptor beta chains follows, all from one sample in a study of T cells in Graves' hyperthyroidism and ophthalmopathy. A single record per CDR3 protein comes from TCRdb applying MiXCR to the multiplex PCR reads. The sample holds about 96,000 distinct CDR3 sequences, over 50% seen once. The sequenced material came from blood. The receptors here all came from a woman aged 40 to 50 with Graves' hyperthyroidism. Both conserved end residues are part of each CDR3. The order of the fields is V gene, clone size, J gene, CDR3 length, D gene, CDR3 DNA, CDR3 protein. D genes are given only for firm matches. Size is omitted from some rows. Given values are once, few, many or a class for expanded clones.

TRBV25-1	.	TRBJ1-1	14	.	TGTGCCAGTAGTGAACCGGGGGCGAGGACTGAAGCTCTCTTT	CASSEPGARTEALF
TRBV20-1	.	TRBJ2-1	14	TRBD2	TGCAGTGCTAGAGGACCTGGCGGGAGGAATGAGCAGTTCTTC	CSARGPGGRNEQFF
TRBV7-8	many	TRBJ2-2	15	.	TGTGCCAGCAGCTTCGGCAGGGTGAACACCGGGGAGCTGTTTTTT	CASSFGRVNTGELFF
TRBV7-2	once	TRBJ2-3	12	.	TGTGCCAGCAGCCCGGGAGACCATTCGCAGTATTTT	CASSPGDHSQYF
TRBV20-1	.	TRBJ1-5	14	.	TGCAGTGCCAGCAGTGAAACTAGCAATCAGCCCCAGCATTTT	CSASSETSNQPQHF
TRBV20-1	many	TRBJ2-7	15	.	TGCAGTGCTAGGTCTGGCCGGGTACGAACCTACGAGCAGTACTTC	CSARSGRVRTYEQYF
TRBV7-2	.	TRBJ2-7	14	.	TGTGCCAGCACCCAGATGGGGGACGGCTACGAGCAGTACTTC	CASTQMGDGYEQYF
TRBV7-2	many	TRBJ2-5	15	.	TGCGCCAGCAGCTTGGTGGGTCCGGTAGAAGAGACCCAGTACTTC	CASSLVGPVEETQYF
TRBV20-1	.	TRBJ2-5	12	TRBD1	TGCAGTAGTACAGGGGGGCAAGAGACCCAGTACTTC	CSSTGGQETQYF
TRBV25-1	.	TRBJ1-2	18	TRBD1	TGTGCCAGCAGTGGGCAACTTGGGACAGGGGGCGCAATGCTTGGCTACACCTTC	CASSGQLGTGGAMLGYTF
TRBV7-9	.	TRBJ1-6	15	TRBD1	TGTGCCAGCAGCTTAGGGGACAGGGGGAATTCACTCCTCCACTTT	CASSLGDRGNSLLHF
TRBV4-2	.	TRBJ2-7	15	TRBD2	TGTGCCAGCAGCCAGCTAGCGGGAGGAAAATACGAGCAGTACTTC	CASSQLAGGKYEQYF
TRBV20-1	.	TRBJ2-5	14	TRBD2	TGCAGTTCGCACAGCGGGAACGTTGGAGAGACCCAGTACTTC	CSSHSGNVGETQYF
TRBV2	.	TRBJ2-7	14	.	TGTGCCAGCAGTGTTGGCGGTCTTTCCCACGAGCAGTACTTC	CASSVGGLSHEQYF
TRBV29-1	many	TRBJ1-2	14	.	TGCAGCGTGGCGGGGGCACCTTGGGTCCATGGCTACACCTTC	CSVAGAPWVHGYTF
TRBV7-2	.	TRBJ2-6	13	.	TGTGCCAGCACCTTAGGGGGGTTCAACGTCCTGACTTTC	CASTLGGFNVLTF
TRBV2	many	TRBJ2-3	12	.	TGTGCCAGCGAAGGGATTACAGATACGCAGTATTTT	CASEGITDTQYF
TRBV2	.	TRBJ1-4	17	.	TGTGCCAGCAGTTACTCGTGGGCAGGGGCCGGAGACGAAGAACTGTTTTTT	CASSYSWAGAGDEELFF
TRBV25-1	many	TRBJ2-5	14	.	TGTGCCAGCAGTGAATTGTTGGGGGTCGAGACCCAGTACTTC	CASSELLGVETQYF
TRBV30	.	TRBJ1-1	12	.	TGTGCCTGTTCACCGGGGGTCCTGGAAGCTTTCTTT	CACSPGVLEAFF
TRBV4-2	once	TRBJ1-4	16	TRBD1	TGTGCCAGCAGCCAAACTAGGGGGCCAACTAATGAAAAACTGTTTTTT	CASSQTRGPTNEKLFF
TRBV29-1	many	TRBJ1-1	14	.	TGCAGCGTCGCATCCTTGGTCTTGAACACTGAAGCTTTCTTT	CSVASLVLNTEAFF
TRBV5-1	.	TRBJ2-2	12	.	TGCGCCAGCAGTGACAGGACAGGGGAGCTGTTTTTT	CASSDRTGELFF
TRBV20-1	.	TRBJ2-7	10	.	TGCAGTTCCCATACCTACGAGCAGTACTTC	CSSHTYEQYF
TRBV29-1	few	TRBJ2-3	12	.	TGCAGCGTTGTCAGGGTTCAGGGTACGCAGTATTTT	CSVVRVQGTQYF
TRBV29-1	.	TRBJ1-4	13	TRBD1	TGCAGCGCTCCCGGGACAGGGGGCGAAAAACTGTTTTTT	CSAPGTGGEKLFF
TRBV5-1	many	TRBJ2-5	14	TRBD2	TGCGCCAGCAGCCCCGAGGGAGGGCGAGAGACCCAGTACTTC	CASSPEGGRETQYF